This TCR beta chain appears in the sequencing data of a study of TIL therapy for anti-PD-1-resistant metastatic lung cancer. Study in general: Patients had a median age of 54 years (range 38-75). General observations from the study: The cohort had more treatment-naive, never-smoker and oncogene-addicted patients than typical.

The ends were cut back, 4 bases at V and 3 bases at J, with 7 bases in the middle. Germline V lookup: CDR1 LNHDA, CDR2 SQIVND (reference sequence). The CDR3 totals 13 residues. On this clone: Antigen specificity is unknown.

Time point indicated: pre-treatment sample, taken before nivolumab and TIL therapy. This was the immunoSEQ v3 assay. Measured with immunoSEQ multiplex PCR; TCRdb has only the in-frame clones, and not every one. Among tens of thousands of clones listed, less than 85% were seen once. This TCR was recovered from a person aged 25 to 85 with non-small cell lung cancer. Material: blood, obtained at baseline. The chain has TRBV19 and TRBJ1-5; D is unresolved. The CDR3 reads CASSTGYNQPQHF. For the CDR3, the DNA is TGTGCCAGTAGTACGGGTTACAATCAGCCCCAGCATTTT.